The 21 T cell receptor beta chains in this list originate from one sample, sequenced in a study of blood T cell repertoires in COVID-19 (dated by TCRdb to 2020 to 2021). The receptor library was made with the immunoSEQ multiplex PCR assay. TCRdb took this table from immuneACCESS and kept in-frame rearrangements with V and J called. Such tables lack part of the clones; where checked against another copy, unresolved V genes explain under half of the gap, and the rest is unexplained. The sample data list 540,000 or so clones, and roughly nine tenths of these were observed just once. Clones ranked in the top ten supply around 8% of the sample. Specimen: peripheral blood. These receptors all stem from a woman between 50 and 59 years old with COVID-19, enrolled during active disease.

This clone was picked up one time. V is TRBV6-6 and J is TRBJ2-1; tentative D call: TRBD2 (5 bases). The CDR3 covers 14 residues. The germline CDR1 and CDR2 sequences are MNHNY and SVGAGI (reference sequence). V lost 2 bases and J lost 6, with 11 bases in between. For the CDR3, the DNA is TGTGCCAGCAGTTACCGCGGCGGGCCCAATGAGCAGTTCTTC. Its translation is CASSYRGGPNEQFF.

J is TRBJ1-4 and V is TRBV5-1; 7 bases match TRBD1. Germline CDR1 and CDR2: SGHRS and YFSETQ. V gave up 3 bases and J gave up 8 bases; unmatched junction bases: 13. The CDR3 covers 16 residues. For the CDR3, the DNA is TGCGCCAGCAGCTCCGGCTCGACAGGGTCCGTAGAAAAACTGTTTTTT. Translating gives CASSSGSTGSVEKLFF.

The CDR3 DNA follows: TGTGCCAGCACCAGAGACAGAATGAACACTGAAGCTTTCTTT. Its translation is CASTRDRMNTEAFF. The chain employs TRBV6-5 and TRBJ1-1, with D perhaps matching TRBD1 (5 bases). V gave up 7 bases and J gave up 0 bases, with 12 bases separating them. This CDR3 is 14 amino acids long. Per germline, CDR1 MNHEY and CDR2 SVGAGI.

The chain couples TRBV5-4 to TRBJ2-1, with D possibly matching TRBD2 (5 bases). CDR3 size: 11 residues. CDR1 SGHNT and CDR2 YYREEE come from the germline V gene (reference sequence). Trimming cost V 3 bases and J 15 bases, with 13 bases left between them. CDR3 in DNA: TGTGCCAGCAGCTCCTCGGGCGGGCTGTTCTTC. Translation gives CASSSSGGLFF.

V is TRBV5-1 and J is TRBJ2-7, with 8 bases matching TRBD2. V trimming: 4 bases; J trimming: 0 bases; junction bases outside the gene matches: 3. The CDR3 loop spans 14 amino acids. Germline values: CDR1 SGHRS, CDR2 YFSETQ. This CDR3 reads CASSRTSPSYEQYF. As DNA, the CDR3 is TGCGCCAGCAGCCGGACTAGCCCCTCCTACGAGCAGTACTTC.

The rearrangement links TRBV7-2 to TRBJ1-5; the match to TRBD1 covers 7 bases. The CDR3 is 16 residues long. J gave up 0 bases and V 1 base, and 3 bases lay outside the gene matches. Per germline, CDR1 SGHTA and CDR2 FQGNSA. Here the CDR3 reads CASSLVGTASNQPQHF. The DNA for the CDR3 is TGTGCCAGCAGCTTAGTGGGGACAGCTAGCAATCAGCCCCAGCATTTT.

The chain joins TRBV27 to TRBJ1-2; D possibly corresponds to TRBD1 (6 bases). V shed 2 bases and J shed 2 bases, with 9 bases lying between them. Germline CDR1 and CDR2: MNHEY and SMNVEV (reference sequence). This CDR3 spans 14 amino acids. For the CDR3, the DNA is TGTGCCAGCAGTTTAGTGGGGGCGAACTATGGCTACACCTTC. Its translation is CASSLVGANYGYTF.

The CDR3 DNA reads TGCAGTGCTAGTACCAGGTTGGAGACCCAGTACTTC. The encoded protein is CSASTRLETQYF. The chain uses TRBV20-1 and TRBJ2-5, with D uncertain. CDR3 size: 12 residues. CDR1 and CDR2 from the germline V gene are DFQATT and SNEGSKA (reference sequence). V lost 3 bases and J 5 bases, leaving 10 bases between the germline ends.

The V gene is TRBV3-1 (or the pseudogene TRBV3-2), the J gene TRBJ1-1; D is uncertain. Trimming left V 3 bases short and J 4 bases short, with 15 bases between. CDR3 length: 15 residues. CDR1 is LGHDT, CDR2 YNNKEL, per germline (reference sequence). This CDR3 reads CASSQGLEVVTEAFF. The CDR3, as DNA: TGTGCCAGCAGCCAGGGCCTGGAGGTAGTCACTGAAGCTTTCTTT.

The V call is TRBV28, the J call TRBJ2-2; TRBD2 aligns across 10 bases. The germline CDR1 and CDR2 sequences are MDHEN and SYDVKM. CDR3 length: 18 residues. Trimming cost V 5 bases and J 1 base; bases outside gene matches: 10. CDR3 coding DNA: TGTGCCAGCAGTCCGCTAGCGGGGGCCATACTGAACACCGGGGAGCTGTTTTTT. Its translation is CASSPLAGAILNTGELFF.

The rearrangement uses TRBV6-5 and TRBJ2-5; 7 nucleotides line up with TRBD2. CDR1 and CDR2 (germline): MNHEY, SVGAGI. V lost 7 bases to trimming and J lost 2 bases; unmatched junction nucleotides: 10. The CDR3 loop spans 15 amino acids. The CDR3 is CASKKSGAPQETQYF. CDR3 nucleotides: TGTGCCAGCAAGAAAAGCGGGGCTCCTCAAGAGACCCAGTACTTC.

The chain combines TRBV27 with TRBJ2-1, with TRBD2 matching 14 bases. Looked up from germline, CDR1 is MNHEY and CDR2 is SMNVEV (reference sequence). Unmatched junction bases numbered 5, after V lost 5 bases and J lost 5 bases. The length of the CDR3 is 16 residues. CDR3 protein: CASSIPTSGGDNEQFF. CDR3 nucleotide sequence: TGTGCCAGCAGTATACCGACTAGCGGGGGGGACAATGAGCAGTTCTTC.

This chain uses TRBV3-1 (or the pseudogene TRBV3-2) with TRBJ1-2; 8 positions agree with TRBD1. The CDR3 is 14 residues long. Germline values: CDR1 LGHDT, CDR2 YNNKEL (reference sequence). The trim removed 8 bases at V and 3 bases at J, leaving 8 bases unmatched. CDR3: CASGLQGVDYGYTF. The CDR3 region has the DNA TGTGCCAGCGGACTACAGGGGGTAGACTATGGCTACACCTTC.

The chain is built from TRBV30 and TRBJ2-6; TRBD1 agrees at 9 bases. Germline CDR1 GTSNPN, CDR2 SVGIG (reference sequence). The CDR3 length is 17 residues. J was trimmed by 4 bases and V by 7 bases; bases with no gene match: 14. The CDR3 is CASILGTGSPGANVLTF. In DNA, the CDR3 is TGTGCCTCCATCTTGGGGACAGGGTCTCCCGGGGCCAACGTCCTGACTTTC.

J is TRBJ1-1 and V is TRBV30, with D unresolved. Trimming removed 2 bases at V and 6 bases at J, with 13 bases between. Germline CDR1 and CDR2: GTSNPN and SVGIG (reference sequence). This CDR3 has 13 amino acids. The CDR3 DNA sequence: TGTGCCTGGAGTCAAGCCCCGTTCGCTGAAGCTTTCTTT. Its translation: CAWSQAPFAEAFF.

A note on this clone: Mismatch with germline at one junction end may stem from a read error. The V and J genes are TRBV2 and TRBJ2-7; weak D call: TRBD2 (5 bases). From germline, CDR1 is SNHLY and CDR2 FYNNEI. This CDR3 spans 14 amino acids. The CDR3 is CASRSTGESVDMHF. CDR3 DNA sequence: TGTGCCAGCAGGTCAACCGGGGAGAGTGTCGACATGCACTTC. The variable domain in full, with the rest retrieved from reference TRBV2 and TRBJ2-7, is EPEVTQTPSHQVTQMGQEVILRCVPISNHLYFYWYRQILGQKVEFLVSFYNNEISEKSEIFDDQFSVERPDGSNFTLKIRSTKLEDSAMYFCASRSTGESVDMHFGPGTRLTVT.

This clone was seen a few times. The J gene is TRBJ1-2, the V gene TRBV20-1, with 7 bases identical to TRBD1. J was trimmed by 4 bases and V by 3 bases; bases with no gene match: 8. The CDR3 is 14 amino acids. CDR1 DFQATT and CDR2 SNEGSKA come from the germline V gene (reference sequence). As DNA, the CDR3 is TGCAGTGCTAGTCCCAGGGGGGACGTCTATGGCTACACCTTC. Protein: CSASPRGDVYGYTF.

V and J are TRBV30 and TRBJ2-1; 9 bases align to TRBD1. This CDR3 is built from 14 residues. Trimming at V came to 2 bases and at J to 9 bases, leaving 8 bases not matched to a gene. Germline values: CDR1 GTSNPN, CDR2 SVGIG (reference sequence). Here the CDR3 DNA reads TGTGCCTGGAGTCCGGGACAGGGTTATAGTGAGCAGTTCTTC. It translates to CAWSPGQGYSEQFF.

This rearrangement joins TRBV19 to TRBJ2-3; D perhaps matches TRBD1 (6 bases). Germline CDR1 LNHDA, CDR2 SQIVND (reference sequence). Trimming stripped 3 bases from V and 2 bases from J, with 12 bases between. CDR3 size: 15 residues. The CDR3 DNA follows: TGTGCCAGTAGTATCCGGGACACCTTCACAGATACGCAGTATTTT. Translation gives CASSIRDTFTDTQYF.

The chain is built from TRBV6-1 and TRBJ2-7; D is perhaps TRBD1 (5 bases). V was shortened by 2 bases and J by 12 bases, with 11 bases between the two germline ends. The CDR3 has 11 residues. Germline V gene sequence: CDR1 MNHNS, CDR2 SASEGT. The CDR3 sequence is CASSESRVPYF. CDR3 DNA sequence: TGTGCCAGCAGTGAAAGCAGGGTACCGTACTTC.

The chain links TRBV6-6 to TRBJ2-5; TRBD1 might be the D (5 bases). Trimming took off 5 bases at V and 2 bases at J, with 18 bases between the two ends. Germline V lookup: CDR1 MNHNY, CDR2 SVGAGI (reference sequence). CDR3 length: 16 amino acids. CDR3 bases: TGTGCCAGCAGTATTTCTTTAGGGGCTGCACAAGAGACCCAGTACTTC. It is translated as CASSISLGAAQETQYF.